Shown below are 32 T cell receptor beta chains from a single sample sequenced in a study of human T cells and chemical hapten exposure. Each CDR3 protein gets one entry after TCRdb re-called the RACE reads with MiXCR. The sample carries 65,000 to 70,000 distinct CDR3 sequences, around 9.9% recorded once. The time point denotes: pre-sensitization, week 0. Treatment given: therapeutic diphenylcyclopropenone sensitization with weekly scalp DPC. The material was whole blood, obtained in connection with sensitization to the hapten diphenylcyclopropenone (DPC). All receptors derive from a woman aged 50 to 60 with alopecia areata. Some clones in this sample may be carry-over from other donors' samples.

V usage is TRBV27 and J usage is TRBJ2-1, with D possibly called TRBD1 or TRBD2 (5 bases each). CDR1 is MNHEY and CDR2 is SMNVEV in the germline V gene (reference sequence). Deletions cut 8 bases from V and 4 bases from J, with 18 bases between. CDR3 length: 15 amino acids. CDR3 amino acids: CASRDQRQNYNEQFF. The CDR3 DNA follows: TGTGCCAGCCGGGACCAACGGCAAAATTACAATGAGCAGTTCTTC.

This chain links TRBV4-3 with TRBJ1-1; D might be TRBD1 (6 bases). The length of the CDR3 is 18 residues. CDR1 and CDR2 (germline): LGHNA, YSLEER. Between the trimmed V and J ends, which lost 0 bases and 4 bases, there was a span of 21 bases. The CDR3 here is CASSQDHREPPPATEAFF. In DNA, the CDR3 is TGCGCCAGCAGCCAAGATCACAGGGAGCCCCCTCCTGCCACTGAAGCTTTCTTT.

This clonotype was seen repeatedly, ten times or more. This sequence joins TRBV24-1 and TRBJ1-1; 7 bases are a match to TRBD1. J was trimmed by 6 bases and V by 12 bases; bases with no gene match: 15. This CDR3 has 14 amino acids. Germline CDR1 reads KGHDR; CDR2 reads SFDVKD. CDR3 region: CAAGRQGPLAEAFF. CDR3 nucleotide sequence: TGTGCCGCGGGGAGACAGGGACCTTTAGCTGAAGCTTTCTTT.

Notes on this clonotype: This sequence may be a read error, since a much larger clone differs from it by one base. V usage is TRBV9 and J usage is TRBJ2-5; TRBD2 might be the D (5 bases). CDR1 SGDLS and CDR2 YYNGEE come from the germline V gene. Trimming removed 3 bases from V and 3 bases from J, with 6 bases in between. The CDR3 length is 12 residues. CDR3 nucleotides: TGTGCCAGCAGCGCCGGGGAAGAGACCCAGTACTTC. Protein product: CASSAGEETQYF.

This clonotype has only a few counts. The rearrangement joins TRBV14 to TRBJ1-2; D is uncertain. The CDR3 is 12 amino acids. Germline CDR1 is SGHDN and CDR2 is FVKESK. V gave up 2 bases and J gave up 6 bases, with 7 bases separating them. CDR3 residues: CASSQRKDGYTF. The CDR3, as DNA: TGTGCCAGCAGCCAACGAAAGGATGGCTACACCTTC.

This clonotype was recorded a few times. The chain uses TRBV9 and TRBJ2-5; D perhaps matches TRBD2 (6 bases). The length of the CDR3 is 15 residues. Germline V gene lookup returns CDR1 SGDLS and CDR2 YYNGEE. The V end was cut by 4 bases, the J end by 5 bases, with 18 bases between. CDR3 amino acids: CASSSRGSGRETQYF. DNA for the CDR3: TGTGCCAGCAGCTCGCGGGGCTCCGGGCGGGAGACCCAGTACTTC.

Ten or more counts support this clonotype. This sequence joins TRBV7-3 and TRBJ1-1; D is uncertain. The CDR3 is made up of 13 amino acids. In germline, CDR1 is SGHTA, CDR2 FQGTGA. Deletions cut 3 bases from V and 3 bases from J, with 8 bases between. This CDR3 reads CASSFMGYTEAFF. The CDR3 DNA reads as TGTGCCAGCAGCTTTATGGGTTACACTGAAGCTTTCTTT.

The CDR3 nucleotides read TGTGCCAGCAGTGAAGGGCCTTACTATGGCTACACCTTC. Its translation is CASSEGPYYGYTF. V is TRBV6-1 and J is TRBJ1-2, with D unresolved. Germline lookup yields CDR1 MNHNS and CDR2 SASEGT. Trimming left V 1 base short and J 3 bases short, with 6 bases between. The CDR3 has 13 amino acids.

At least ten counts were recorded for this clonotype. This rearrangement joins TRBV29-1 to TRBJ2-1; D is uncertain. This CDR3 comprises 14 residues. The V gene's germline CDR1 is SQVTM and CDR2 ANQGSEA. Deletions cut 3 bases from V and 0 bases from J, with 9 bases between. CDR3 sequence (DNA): TGCAGCGTTGATCAAGTAAGCTCCTACAATGAGCAGTTCTTC. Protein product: CSVDQVSSYNEQFF.

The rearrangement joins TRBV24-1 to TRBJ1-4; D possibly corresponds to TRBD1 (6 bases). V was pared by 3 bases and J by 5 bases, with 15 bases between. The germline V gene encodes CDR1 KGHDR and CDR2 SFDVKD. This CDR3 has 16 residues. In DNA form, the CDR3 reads TGTGCCACCAGTGATGGACGGACAGTGTTGAATGAAAAACTGTTTTTT. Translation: CATSDGRTVLNEKLFF.

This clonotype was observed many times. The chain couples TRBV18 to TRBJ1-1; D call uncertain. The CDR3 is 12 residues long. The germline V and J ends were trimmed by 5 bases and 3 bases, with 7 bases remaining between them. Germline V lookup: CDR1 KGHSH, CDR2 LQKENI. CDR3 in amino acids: CASSSADTEAFF. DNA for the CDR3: TGTGCCAGCTCATCCGCGGACACTGAAGCTTTCTTT.

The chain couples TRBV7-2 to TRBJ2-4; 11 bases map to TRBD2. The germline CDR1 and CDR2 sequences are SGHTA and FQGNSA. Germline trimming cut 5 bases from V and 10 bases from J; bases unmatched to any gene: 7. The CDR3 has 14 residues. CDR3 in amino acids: CASSLGLAASIQYF. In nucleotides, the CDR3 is TGTGCCAGCAGCCTGGGACTAGCGGCGTCTATTCAGTACTTC.

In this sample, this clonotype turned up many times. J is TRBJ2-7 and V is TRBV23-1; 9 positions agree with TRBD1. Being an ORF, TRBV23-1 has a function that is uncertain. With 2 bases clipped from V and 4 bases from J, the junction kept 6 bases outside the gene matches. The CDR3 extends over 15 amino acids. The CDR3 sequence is CASSQDRGLVYEQYF. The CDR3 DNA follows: TGCGCCAGCAGTCAAGACAGGGGGTTGGTTTACGAGCAGTACTTC.

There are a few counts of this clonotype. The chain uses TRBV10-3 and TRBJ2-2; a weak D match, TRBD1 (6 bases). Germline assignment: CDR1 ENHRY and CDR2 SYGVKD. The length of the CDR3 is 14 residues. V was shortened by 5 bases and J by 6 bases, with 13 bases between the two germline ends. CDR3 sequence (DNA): TGTGCCATCAGTCGACAGGCCGGGGCCGGGGAGCTGTTTTTT. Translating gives CAISRQAGAGELFF.

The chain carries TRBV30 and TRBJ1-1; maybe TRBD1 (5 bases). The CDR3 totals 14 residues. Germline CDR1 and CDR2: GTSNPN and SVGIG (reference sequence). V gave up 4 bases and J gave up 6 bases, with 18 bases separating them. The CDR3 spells CAWTRGPGGAEAFF. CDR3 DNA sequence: TGTGCCTGGACCCGAGGTCCGGGGGGGGCTGAAGCTTTCTTT.

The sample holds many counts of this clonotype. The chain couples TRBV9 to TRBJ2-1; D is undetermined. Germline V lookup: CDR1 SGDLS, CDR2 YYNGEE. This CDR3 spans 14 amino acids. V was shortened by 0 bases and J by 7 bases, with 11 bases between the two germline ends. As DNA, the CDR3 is TGTGCCAGCAGCGTAGGGGATCCGAGGAATGAGCAGTTCTTC. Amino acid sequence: CASSVGDPRNEQFF.

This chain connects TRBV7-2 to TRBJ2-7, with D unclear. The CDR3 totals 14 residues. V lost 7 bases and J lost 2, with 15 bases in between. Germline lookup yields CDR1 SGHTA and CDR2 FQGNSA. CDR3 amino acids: CASTLEDGPYEQYF. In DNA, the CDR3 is TGTGCCAGCACCCTTGAGGACGGGCCCTACGAGCAGTACTTC.

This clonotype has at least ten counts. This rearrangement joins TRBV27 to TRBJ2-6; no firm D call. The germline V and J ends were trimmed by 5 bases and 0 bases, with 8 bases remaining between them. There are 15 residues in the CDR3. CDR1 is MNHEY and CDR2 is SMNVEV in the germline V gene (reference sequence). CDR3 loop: CASSKYSSGANVLTF. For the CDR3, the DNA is TGTGCCAGCAGTAAATACAGCTCTGGGGCCAACGTCCTGACTTTC.

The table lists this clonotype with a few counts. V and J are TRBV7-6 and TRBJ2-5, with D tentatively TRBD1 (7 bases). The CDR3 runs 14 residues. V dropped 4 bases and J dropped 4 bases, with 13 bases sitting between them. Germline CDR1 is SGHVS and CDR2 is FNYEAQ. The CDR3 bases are TGTGCCAGCAGCTCCCGACAGGGAGGAGAGACCCAGTACTTC. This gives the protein CASSSRQGGETQYF. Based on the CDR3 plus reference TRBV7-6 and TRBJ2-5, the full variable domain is GAGVSQSPRYKVTKRGQDVALRCDPISGHVSLYWYRQALGQGPEFLTYFNYEAQQDKSGLPNDRFSAERPEGSISTLTIQRTEQRDSAMYRCASSSRQGGETQYFGPGTRLLVL.

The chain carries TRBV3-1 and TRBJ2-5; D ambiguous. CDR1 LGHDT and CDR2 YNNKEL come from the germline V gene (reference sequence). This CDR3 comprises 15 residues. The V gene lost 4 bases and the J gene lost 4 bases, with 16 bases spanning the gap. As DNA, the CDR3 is TGTGCCAGCAGCCCAACCATAGGACCGGGAGAGACCCAGTACTTC. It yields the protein CASSPTIGPGETQYF.

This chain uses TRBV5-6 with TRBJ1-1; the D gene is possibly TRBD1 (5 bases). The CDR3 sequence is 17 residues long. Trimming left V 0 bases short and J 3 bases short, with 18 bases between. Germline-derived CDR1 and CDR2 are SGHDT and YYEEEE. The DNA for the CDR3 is TGTGCCAGCAGCTTGGAGGCCGGACACCTGGAAGACACTGAAGCTTTCTTT. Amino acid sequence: CASSLEAGHLEDTEAFF.

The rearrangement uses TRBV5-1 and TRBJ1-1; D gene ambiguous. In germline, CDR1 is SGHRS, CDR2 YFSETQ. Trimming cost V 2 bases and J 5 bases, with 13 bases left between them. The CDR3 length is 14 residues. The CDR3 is CASSLIPGRTEAFF. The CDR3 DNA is TGCGCCAGCAGCTTAATCCCGGGCCGGACTGAAGCTTTCTTT.

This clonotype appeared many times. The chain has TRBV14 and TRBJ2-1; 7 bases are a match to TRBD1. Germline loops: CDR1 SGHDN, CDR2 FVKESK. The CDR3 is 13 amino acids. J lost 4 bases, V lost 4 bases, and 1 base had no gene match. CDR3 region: CASSPGQYNEQFF. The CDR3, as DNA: TGTGCCAGCAGCCCGGGACAGTACAATGAGCAGTTCTTC.

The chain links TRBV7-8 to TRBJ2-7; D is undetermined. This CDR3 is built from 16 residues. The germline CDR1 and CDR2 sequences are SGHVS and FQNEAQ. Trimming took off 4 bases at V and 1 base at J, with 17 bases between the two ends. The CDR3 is CASSSNLVGISYEQYF. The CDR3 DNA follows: TGTGCCAGCAGCTCTAACTTGGTGGGGATTTCCTACGAGCAGTACTTC.

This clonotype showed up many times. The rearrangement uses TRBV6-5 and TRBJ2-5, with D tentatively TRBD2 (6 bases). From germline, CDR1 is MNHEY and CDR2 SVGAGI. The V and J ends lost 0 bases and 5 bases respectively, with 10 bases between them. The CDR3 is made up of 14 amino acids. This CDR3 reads CASSYSNGGETQYF. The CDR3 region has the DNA TGTGCCAGCAGTTACTCGAACGGAGGGGAGACCCAGTACTTC.

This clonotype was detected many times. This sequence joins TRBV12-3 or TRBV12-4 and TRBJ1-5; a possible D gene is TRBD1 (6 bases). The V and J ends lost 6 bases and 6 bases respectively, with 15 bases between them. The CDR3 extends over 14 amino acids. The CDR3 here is CASREQGMVQPQHF. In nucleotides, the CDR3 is TGTGCCAGCAGGGAACAGGGTATGGTTCAGCCCCAGCATTTT.

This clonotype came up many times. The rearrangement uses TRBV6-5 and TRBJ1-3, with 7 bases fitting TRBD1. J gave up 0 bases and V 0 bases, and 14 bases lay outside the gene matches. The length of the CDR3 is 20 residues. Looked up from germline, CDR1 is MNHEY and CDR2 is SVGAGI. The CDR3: CASSYSRIPSTGTSGNTIYF. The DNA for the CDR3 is TGTGCCAGCAGTTACTCGAGGATCCCATCGACAGGGACCTCTGGAAACACCATATATTTT.

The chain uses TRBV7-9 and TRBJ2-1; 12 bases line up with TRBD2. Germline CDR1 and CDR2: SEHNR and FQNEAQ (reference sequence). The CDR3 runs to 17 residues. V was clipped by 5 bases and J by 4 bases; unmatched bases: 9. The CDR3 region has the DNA TGTGCCAGCAGCCCAGGACTAGCGGGGATATCTTACAATGAGCAGTTCTTC. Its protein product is CASSPGLAGISYNEQFF.

This chain's CDR3 is CASSDWDSTDTEAFF. CDR3 DNA: TGCGCCAGCAGTGATTGGGACAGTACCGACACTGAAGCTTTCTTT. The chain employs TRBV10-1 and TRBJ1-1; 7 bases line up with TRBD1. This CDR3 is 15 amino acids long. The germline V gene encodes CDR1 WNHNN and CDR2 SYGVQD (reference sequence). J was trimmed by 3 bases and V by 3 bases; bases with no gene match: 7.

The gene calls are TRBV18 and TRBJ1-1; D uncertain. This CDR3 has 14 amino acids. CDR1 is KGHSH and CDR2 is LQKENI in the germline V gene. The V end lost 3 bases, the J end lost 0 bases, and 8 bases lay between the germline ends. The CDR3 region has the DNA TGTGCCAGCTCACCGACCCGAATGAACACTGAAGCTTTCTTT. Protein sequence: CASSPTRMNTEAFF.

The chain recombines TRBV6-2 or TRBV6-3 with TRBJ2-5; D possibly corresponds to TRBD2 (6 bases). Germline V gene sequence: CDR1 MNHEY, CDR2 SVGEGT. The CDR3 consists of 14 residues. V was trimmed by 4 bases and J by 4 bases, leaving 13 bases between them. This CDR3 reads CASSSGGDTETQYF. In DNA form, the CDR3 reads TGTGCCAGCAGTTCTGGAGGGGATACAGAGACCCAGTACTTC.

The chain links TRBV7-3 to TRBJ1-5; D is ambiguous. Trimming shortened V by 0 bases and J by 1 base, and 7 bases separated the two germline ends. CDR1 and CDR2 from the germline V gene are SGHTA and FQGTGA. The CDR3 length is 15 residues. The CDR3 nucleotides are TGTGCCAGCAGCTTAACAGGACGGAGCAATCAGCCCCAGCATTTT. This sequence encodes CASSLTGRSNQPQHF. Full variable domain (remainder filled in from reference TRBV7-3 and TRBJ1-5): GAGVSQTPSNKVTEKGKYVELRCDPISGHTALYWYRQSLGQGPEFLIYFQGTGAADDSGLPNDRFFAVRPEGSVSTLKIQRTERGDSAVYLCASSLTGRSNQPQHFGDGTRLSIL.